This is a list of T cell receptor beta chains from one sample in a study of T cell repertoires in cytomegalovirus infection. In TCRdb, the reads were re-called with MiXCR into one record per CDR3 protein. The data contain 200,000 to 250,000 distinct CDR3 sequences, 38% of them singletons. These receptors lack a known antigen. This material consisted of CD8+ T cells from cultured PBMCs, taken from culture after CMV antigen stimulation. The receptors shown here come from a human donor in good health (CMV status not recorded). Some clones in this sample may be carry-over from other donors' samples. CDR3s include the opening cysteine and the closing phenylalanine or tryptophan. A D gene is named only where the DNA matches it firmly. Some rows have no size entry. The others give once, few or many, or a class for an expanded clone.

j_call v_call d_call clone_size cdr3_nt cdr3_aa
TRBJ2-6 TRBV10-3 TRBD1 . TGTGCCATCAGTTCGAGGACAGGGGCGGCTCCCGGGAGCTCTGGGGCCAACGTCCTGACTTTC CAISSRTGAAPGSSGANVLTF
TRBJ1-2 TRBV27 . . TGTGCCAGCAGTTTATTATCGGGTTCCCTTATCCTTAGCCATGGCTACACCTTC CASSLLSGSLILSHGYTF
TRBJ2-7 TRBV11-2 . . TGTGCCAGCAGCTTACTCCTGGTGGGGGTGGCCTACGAGCAGTACTTC CASSLLLVGVAYEQYF
TRBJ2-3 TRBV4-2 TRBD2 few TGTGCCAGCAGCCCCTTGGCTAGCGGGAACTCAGATACGCAGTATTTT CASSPLASGNSDTQYF
TRBJ2-1 TRBV6-2/TRBV6-3 . . TGTGCCAGCAGCCACGACCTCGTTGGAAATGAGCAGTTCTTC CASSHDLVGNEQFF
TRBJ1-1 TRBV4-1 . . TGTGCCAGCAGCCAACTAACGACCGGTGAGCCTGAAGCTTTCTTT CASSQLTTGEPEAFF
TRBJ2-2 TRBV14 . . TGTGCCAGCAGGCCCGGAGGCTCCGGGGAGCTGTTTTTT CASRPGGSGELFF
TRBJ2-1 TRBV5-5 TRBD1 . TGTGCCAGCAGCTTGGCCGCATGGGACAGGGGTTATGAGCAGTTCTTC CASSLAAWDRGYEQFF
TRBJ2-3 TRBV7-6 TRBD1 . TGTGCCAGCACCCCATCAACAGGGGGCACAGATACGCAGTATTTT CASTPSTGGTDTQYF
TRBJ2-3 TRBV7-9 TRBD1 few TGTGCCAGCAGCTTAGAGGGGGCCACAGATACGCAGTATTTT CASSLEGATDTQYF
TRBJ2-1 TRBV7-6 . . TGTGCCAGCAGCACCCCGGAGTTCTACAATGAGCAGTTCTTC CASSTPEFYNEQFF
TRBJ2-7 TRBV7-8 TRBD2 medium-sized TGTGCCAGCAGCCTCCGTCCCGGGGGGGGCGCCTACGAGCAGTACTTC CASSLRPGGGAYEQYF
TRBJ2-6 TRBV10-3 . few TGTGCCATCATGCAAGGGGCCTCTGGGGCCAACGTCCTGACTTTC CAIMQGASGANVLTF
TRBJ2-5 TRBV7-8 . many TGTGCCAGCAGCTTACTGATAGACCAAGAGACCCAGTACTTC CASSLLIDQETQYF